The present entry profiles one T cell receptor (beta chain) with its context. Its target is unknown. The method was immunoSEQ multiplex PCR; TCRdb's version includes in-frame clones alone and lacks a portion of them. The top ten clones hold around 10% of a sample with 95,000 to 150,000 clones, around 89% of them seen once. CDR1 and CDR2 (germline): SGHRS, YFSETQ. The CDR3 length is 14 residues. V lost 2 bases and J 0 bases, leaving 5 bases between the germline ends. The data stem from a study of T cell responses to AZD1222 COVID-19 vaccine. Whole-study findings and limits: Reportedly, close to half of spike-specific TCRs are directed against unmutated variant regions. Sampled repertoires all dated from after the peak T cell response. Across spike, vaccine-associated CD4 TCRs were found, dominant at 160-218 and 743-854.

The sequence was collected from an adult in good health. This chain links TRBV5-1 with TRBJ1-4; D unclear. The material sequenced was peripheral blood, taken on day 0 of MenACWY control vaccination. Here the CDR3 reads CASSLEATNEKLFF. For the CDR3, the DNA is TGCGCCAGCAGCTTAGAAGCAACTAATGAAAAACTGTTTTTT.